The sequence of this T cell receptor (beta chain) was determined in a study of shared clonotypes between healthy human individuals. CD45RO-negative CD8 cells positively selected for CCR7 made up the naive population, which excluded terminally differentiated effector memory CD45RA+ cells. A word on this clone: Its cognate antigen is unknown.

Clones were read by immunoSEQ multiplex PCR, and TCRdb kept only the in-frame ones, dropping some. The table shows around 610,000 clones, with roughly 96% occurring only once. The ends were cut back, 3 bases at V and 3 bases at J, with 10 bases in the middle. Germline V gives CDR1 MNHEY, CDR2 SMNVEV (reference sequence). The CDR3 runs to 14 residues. The study's findings and limits: The researchers took only blood, and tissue repertoires probably look different.

The J gene is TRBJ2-3, the V gene TRBV27; maybe TRBD1 (6 bases). The sample consisted of naive CD8+ T cells sorted from blood. This sequence originates from a woman aged 25 to 39 in good health. The CDR3 DNA is TGTGCCAGCAGTTTCTTGGACAGTACAGATACGCAGTATTTT. It codes for CASSFLDSTDTQYF.